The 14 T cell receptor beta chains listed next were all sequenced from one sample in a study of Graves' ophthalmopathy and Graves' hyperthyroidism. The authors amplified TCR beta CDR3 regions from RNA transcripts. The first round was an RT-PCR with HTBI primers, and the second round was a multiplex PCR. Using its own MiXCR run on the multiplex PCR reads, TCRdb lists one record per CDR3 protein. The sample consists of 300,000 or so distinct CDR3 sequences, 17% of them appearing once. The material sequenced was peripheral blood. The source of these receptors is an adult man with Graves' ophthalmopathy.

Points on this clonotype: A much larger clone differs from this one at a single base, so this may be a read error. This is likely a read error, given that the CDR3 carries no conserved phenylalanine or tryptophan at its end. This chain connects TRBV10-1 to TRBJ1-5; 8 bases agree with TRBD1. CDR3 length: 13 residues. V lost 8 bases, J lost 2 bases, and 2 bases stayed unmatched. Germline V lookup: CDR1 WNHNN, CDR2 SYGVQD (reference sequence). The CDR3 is CASRQGCNQPQHL. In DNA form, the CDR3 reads TGCGCCAGCCGACAGGGGTGCAATCAGCCCCAGCATCTT.

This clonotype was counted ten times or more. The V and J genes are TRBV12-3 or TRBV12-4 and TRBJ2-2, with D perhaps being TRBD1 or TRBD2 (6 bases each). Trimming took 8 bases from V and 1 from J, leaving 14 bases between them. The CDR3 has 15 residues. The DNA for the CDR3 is TGTGCCAGCGGCCCCGGGGGCGGGAACACCGGGGAGCTGTTTTTT. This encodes CASGPGGGNTGELFF.

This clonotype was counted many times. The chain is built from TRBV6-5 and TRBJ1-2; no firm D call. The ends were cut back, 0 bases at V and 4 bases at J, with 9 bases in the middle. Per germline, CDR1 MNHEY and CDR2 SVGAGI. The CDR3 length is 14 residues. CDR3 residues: CASSYSRGSYGYTF. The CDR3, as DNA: TGTGCCAGCAGTTACTCGCGCGGATCCTATGGCTACACCTTC.

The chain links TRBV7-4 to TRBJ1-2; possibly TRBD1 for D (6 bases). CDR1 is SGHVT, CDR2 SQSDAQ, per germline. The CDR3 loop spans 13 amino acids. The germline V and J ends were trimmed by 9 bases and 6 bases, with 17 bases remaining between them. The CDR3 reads CARSGGHTNGYTF. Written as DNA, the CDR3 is TGTGCCAGGTCCGGGGGACACACGAATGGCTACACCTTC.

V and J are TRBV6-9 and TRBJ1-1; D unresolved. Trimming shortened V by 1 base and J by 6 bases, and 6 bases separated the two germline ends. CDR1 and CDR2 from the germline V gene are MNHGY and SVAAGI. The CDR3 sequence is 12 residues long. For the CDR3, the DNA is TGTGCCAGCAGTTATTTCACAGCTGAAGCTTTCTTT. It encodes CASSYFTAEAFF.

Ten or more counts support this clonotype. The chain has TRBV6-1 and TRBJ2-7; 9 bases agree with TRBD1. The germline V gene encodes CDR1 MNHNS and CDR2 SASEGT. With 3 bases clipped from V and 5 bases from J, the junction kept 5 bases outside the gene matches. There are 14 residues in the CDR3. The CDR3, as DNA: TGTGCCAGCAGTGAGCCGGGACAGGGTGACGAGCAGTACTTC. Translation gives CASSEPGQGDEQYF.

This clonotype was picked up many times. The CDR3 region is CSASRDSRSGNTIYF. DNA of the CDR3: TGCAGTGCTAGCAGGGACAGTCGATCGGGAAACACCATATATTTT. V usage is TRBV20-1 and J usage is TRBJ1-3, with 7 bases matching TRBD1. The J segment lost 4 bases and the V segment lost 3 bases, leaving 9 bases of the junction unmatched. The CDR3 covers 15 residues. Germline CDR1 reads DFQATT; CDR2 reads SNEGSKA (reference sequence).

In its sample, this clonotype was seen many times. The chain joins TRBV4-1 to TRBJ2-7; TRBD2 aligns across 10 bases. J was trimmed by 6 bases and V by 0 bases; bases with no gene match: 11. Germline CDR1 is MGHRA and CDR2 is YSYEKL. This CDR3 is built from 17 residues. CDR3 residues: CASSQERYEAGGLEQYF. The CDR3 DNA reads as TGCGCCAGCAGCCAAGAGAGGTATGAAGCGGGGGGGCTCGAGCAGTACTTC.

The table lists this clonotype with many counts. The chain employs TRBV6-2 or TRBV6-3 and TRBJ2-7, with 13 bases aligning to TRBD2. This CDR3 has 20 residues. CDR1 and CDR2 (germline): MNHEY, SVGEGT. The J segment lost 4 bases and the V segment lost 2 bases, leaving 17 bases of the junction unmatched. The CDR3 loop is CASSYGPTAGLAGVGYEQYF. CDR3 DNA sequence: TGTGCCAGCAGTTACGGGCCGACGGCCGGACTAGCGGGAGTCGGGTACGAGCAGTACTTC.

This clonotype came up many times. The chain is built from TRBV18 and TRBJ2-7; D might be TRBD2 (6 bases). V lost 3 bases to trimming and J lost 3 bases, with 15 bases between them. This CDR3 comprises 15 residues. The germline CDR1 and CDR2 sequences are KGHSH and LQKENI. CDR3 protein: CASSPTPQGLYEQYF. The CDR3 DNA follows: TGTGCCAGCTCACCTACGCCGCAGGGACTCTACGAGCAGTACTTC.

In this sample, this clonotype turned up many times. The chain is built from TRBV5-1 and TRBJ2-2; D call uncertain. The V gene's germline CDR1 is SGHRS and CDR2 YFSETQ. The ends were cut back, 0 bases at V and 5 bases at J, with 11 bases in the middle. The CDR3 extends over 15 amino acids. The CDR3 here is CASSLDEVGTGELFF. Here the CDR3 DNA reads TGCGCCAGCAGCTTGGACGAGGTGGGAACCGGGGAGCTGTTTTTT.

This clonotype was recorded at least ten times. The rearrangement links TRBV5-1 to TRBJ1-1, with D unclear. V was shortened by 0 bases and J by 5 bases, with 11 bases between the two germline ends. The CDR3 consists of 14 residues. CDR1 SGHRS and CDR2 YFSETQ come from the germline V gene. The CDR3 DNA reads TGCGCCAGCAGCTTGGCCAGGATCGGGACTGAAGCTTTCTTT. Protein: CASSLARIGTEAFF.

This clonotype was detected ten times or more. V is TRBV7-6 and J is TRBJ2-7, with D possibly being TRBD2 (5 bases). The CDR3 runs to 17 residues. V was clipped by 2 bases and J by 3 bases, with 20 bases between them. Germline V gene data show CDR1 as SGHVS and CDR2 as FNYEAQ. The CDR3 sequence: CASSLSPPTEGIYEQYF. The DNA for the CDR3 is TGTGCCAGCAGCTTATCCCCCCCGACCGAGGGAATCTACGAGCAGTACTTC. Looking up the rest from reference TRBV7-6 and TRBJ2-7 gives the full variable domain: GAGVSQSPRYKVTKRGQDVALRCDPISGHVSLYWYRQALGQGPEFLTYFNYEAQQDKSGLPNDRFSAERPEGSISTLTIQRTEQRDSAMYRCASSLSPPTEGIYEQYFGPGTRLTVT.

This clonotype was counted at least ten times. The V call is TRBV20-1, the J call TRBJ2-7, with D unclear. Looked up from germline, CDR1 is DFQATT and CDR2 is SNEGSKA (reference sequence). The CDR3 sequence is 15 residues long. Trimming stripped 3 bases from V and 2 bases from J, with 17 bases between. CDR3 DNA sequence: TGCAGTGCTAGGGGGTCCGCGAGCAGCACCTACGAGCAGTACTTC. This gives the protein CSARGSASSTYEQYF.